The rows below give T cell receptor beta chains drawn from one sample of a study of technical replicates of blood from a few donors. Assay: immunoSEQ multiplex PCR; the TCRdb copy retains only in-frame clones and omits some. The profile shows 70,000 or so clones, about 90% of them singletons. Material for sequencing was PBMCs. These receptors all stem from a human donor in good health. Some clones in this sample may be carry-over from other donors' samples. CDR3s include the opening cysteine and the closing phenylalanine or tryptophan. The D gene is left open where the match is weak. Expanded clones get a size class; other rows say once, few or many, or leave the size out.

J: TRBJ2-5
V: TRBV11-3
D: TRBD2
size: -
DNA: TGTGCCAGCAGCTTAGCCCCGGGAGGGCCGTGTTGGGAGACCCAGTACTTC
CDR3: CASSLAPGGPCWETQYF

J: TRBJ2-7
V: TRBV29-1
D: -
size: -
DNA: TGCAGCGTTGTGGACAGAACCTTTCCCTACGAGCAGTACTTC
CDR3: CSVVDRTFPYEQYF

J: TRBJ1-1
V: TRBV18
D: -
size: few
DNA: TGTGCCAGCTGGGCCCAGACTGAAGCTTTCTTT
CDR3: CASWAQTEAFF

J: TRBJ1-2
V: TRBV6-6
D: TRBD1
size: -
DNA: TGTGCCAGCAGTAGTCGGACAGGAGAGAACTATGGCTACACCTTC
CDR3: CASSSRTGENYGYTF

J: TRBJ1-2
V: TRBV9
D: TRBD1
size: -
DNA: TGTGCCAGCAGCTTCCGGGACAGGGTGAATGATGGCTACACCTTC
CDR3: CASSFRDRVNDGYTF

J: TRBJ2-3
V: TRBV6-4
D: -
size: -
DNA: TGTGCCAGCAGTAACGGGGGTGCTAGCACAGATACGCAGTATTTT
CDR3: CASSNGGASTDTQYF

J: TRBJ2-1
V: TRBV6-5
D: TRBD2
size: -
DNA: TGTGCCAGCGCCAGCGGGGGGAACTACAATGAGCAGTTCTTC
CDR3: CASASGGNYNEQFF

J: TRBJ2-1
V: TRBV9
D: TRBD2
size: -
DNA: TGTGCCAGCAGCGTACGAGCGGGAGGGTACAATGAGCAGTTCTTC
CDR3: CASSVRAGGYNEQFF

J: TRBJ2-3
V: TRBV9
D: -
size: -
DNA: TGTGCCAGCAGCGCCCCATTGGAACTAGAGGGAGGTGATACGCAGTATTTT
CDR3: CASSAPLELEGGDTQYF

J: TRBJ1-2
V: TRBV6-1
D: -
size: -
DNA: TGTGCCAGCAGTGAATGGACAACCCGAGGAGGCTACACCTTC
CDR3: CASSEWTTRGGYTF

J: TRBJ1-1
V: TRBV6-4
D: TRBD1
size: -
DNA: TGTGCCAGCAGTGAAGGACAGGGGCTGTCTGCTGAAGCTTTCTTT
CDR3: CASSEGQGLSAEAFF

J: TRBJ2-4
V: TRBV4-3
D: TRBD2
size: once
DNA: TGCGCCAGCAGCCAATTTCCACCACTAGCGGAGGTAGCCAAAAACATTCAGTACTTC
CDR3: CASSQFPPLAEVAKNIQYF

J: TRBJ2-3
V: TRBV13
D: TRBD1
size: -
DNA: TGTGCCAGCAGCAACTCGGACAGGGGCTCAGATACGCAGTATTTT
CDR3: CASSNSDRGSDTQYF

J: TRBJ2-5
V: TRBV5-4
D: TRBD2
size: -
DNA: TGTGCCAGCAGCTTGAGCGGGGCCTCTCAAGAGACCCAGTACTTC
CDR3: CASSLSGASQETQYF

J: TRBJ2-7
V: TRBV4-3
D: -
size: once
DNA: TGCGCCAGCAGCCAAGACTTGACAGGCTTGTCCTACGAGCAGTACTTC
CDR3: CASSQDLTGLSYEQYF

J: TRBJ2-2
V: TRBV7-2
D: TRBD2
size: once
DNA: TGTGCCAGCAGCCGTCGCGGGACTAGTTCTATCGGGGAGCTGTTTTTT
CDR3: CASSRRGTSSIGELFF

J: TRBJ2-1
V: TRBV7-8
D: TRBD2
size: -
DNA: TGTGCCAGCAGCCGGGGACTAGCGGGGGGAAGCTCCTACAATGAGCAGTTCTTC
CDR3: CASSRGLAGGSSYNEQFF

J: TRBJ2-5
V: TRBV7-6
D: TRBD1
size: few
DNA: TGTGCCAGCAGCCCTGTCCCGGACAGGGGGCGAGAGACCCAGTACTTC
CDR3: CASSPVPDRGRETQYF

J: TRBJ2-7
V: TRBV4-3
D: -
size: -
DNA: TGCGCCAGCAGCCAAGATAGAGGAGCGACCTACGAGCAGTACTTC
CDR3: CASSQDRGATYEQYF

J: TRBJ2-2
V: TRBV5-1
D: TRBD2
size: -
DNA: TGCGCCAGCAGCCCGGGGGGAGGTTCCAACACCGGGGAGCTGTTTTTT
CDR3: CASSPGGGSNTGELFF

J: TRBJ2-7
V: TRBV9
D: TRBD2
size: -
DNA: TGTGCCAGCACCAGGCTAGCGGGGGTCCGCGCGCAGTACTTC
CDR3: CASTRLAGVRAQYF

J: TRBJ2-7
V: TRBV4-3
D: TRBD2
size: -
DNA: TGCGCCAGCAGCCAAGGTTCGGCTAGCGGGAGTTTCTACGAGCAGTACTTC
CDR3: CASSQGSASGSFYEQYF

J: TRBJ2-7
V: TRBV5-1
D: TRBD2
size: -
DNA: TGCGCCAGCAGCTCTCAAGCGGGGGCCTACGAGCAGTACTTC
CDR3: CASSSQAGAYEQYF

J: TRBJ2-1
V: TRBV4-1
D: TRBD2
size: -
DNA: TGCGCCAGCAGCCAAGAAGGAGCGGGAGTCCTCAATGAGCAGTTCTTC
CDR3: CASSQEGAGVLNEQFF

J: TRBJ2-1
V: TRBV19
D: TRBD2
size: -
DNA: TGTGCCAGTAGTATTGGGACTAGCGGCCGGGGGCAGTTCTTC
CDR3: CASSIGTSGRGQFF

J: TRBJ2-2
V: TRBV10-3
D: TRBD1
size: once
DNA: TGTGCCATCAGTGAGCAGGGACAGCACACCGGGGAGCTGTTTTTT
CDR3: CAISEQGQHTGELFF

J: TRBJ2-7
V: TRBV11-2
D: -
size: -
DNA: TGTGCCAGCAGCTTAGGGACTTATACCTACGAGCAGTACTTC
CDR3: CASSLGTYTYEQYF

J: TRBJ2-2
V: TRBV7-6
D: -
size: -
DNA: TGTGCCAGCAGCCGACCTAGGGACAGCGGGTCAACCGGGGAGCTGTTTTTT
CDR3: CASSRPRDSGSTGELFF

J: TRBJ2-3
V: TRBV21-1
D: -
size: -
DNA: TGTGCCAGCAGCAAAGTTGGCCTTTGGGGGGAAAGTAGCACAGATACGCAGTATTTT
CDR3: CASSKVGLWGESSTDTQYF

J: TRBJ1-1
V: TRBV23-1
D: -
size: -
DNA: TGCGCCAGCAGTCAATCGTCGGTCCCTGCCATGAACACTGAAGCTTTCTTT
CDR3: CASSQSSVPAMNTEAFF

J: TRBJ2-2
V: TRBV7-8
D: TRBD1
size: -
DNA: TGTGCCAGCAGTCCCTGGGACAGAAACACCGGGGAGCTGTTTTTT
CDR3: CASSPWDRNTGELFF

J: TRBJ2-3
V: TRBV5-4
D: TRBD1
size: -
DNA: TGTGCCAGCAGCTTTCGACAGGGTGGCACAGATACGCAGTATTTT
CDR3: CASSFRQGGTDTQYF

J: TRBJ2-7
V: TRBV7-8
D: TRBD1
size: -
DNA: TGTGCCAGCAGCTATACGGACAGGGACTCCTACGAGCAGTACTTC
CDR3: CASSYTDRDSYEQYF

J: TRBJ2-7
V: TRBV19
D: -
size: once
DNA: TGTGCCAGTAGTCCCGGTTTCCGCGAGCAGTACTTC
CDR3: CASSPGFREQYF

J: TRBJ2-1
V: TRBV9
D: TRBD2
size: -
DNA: TGTGCCAGCAGCGTAGATCTCGCGGGGGGGCGCAATGAGCAGTTCTTC
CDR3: CASSVDLAGGRNEQFF

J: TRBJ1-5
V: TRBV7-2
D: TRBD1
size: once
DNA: TGTGCCAGCAGGCGGACAGGGGTTGGCAATCAGCCCCAGCATTTT
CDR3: CASRRTGVGNQPQHF

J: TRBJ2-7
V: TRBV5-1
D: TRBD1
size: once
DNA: TGCGCCAGCAGCTTAGGGACAGGGATGGATTCGTCGGGCGAGCAGTACTTC
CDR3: CASSLGTGMDSSGEQYF

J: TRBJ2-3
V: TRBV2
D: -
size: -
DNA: TGTGCCAGCAGTGAAGCAGCCAGGGGGGTAGGGACAGATACGCAGTATTTT
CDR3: CASSEAARGVGTDTQYF

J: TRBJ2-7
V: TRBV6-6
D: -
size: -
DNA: TGTGCCAGCAGTTCCGGGACATACGGGTACGAGCAGTACTTC
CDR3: CASSSGTYGYEQYF

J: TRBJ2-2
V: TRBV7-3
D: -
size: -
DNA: TGTGCCAGCAGCTTCCCAACAGGGAGCGGGGAGCTGTTTTTT
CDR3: CASSFPTGSGELFF

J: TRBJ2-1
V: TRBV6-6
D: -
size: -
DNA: TGTGCCAGCAGTAACCTCAGAGGGCAGGATGAGCAGTTCTTC
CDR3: CASSNLRGQDEQFF

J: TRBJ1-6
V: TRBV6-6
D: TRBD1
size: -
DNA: TGTGCCAGCAGATCGGGACAGGTGAATTCACCCCTCCACTTT
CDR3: CASRSGQVNSPLHF

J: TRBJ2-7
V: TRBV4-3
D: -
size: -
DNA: TGCGCCAGCAGCCAAGATTCGCTAGCAGCCTACGAGCAGTACTTC
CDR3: CASSQDSLAAYEQYF

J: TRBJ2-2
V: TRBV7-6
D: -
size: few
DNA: TGTGCCAGCAGCTCCCTCAATGTGGCCCCCGGGGAGCTGTTTTTT
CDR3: CASSSLNVAPGELFF

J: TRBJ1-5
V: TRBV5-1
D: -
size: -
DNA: TGCGCCAGCAGCGCGTCGACAGATCCTAATCAGCCCCAGCATTTT
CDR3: CASSASTDPNQPQHF

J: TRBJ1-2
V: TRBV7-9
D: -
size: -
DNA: TGTGCCAGCAGCCATTCCTTCGACAGAGACTATGGCTACACCTTC
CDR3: CASSHSFDRDYGYTF

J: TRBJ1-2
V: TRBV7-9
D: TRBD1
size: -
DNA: TGTGCCAGCAGCTGGCCGGGACAGGGGGCGAATGGTGGCTACACCTTC
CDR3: CASSWPGQGANGGYTF

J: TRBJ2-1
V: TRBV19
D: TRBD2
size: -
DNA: TGTGCCAGTACCCGGACTAGCGACTCCTACAATGAGCAGTTCTTC
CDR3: CASTRTSDSYNEQFF

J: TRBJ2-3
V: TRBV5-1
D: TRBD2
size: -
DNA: TGCGCCAGCAGCTTTAGCGGGGCCACAGATACGCAGTATTTT
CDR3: CASSFSGATDTQYF

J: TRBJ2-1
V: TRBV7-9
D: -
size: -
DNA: TGTGCCAGCATTGGGGGGTTATACAATGAGCAGTTCTTC
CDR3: CASIGGLYNEQFF

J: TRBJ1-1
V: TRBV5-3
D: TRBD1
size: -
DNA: TGTGCCAGAAGCTTGTGCCCGGACAGGCGATCTGAAGCTTTCTTT
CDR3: CARSLCPDRRSEAFF

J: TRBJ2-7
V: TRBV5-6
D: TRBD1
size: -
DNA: TGTGCCAGCAGCTTTGACAGGGTCGAGCAGTACTTC
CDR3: CASSFDRVEQYF

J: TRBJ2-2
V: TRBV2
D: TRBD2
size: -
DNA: TGTGCCAGCAGATCCCTAAGCGGGAGGGACACCGGGGAGCTGTTTTTT
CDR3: CASRSLSGRDTGELFF